The T cell receptor (beta chain) under discussion was sequenced for a study of regulatory T cells in long-lasting Graves disease. Study-level results: More public clonotypes were shared by persistent patients (approximately 3,000) than by new patients (about 970).

Construction of TCR beta libraries relied on iRepertoire HTBI primers and on Arm-PCR targeting CDR3 regions. TCRdb recomputed calls from the multiplex PCR reads with MiXCR, one row per CDR3 protein. In the table there are roughly 430,000 distinct CDR3 sequences, about 17% of which are singletons. Trimming removed 4 bases from V and 1 base from J, with 9 bases in between. CDR3 length equals 14 residues. Germline loops: CDR1 KGHDR, CDR2 SFDVKD. This clonotype was counted a few times. What it recognizes is unknown. The time point: newly diagnosed GD, antithyroid drugs for less than 3 months. After RNA was extracted from PBMCs, the TCR library was made from it. An endocrinology department in Xi'an, China, recruited the patients. The same data also went into a second study, on T cells in Graves' hyperthyroidism and ophthalmopathy. From that report: A median roughly 6.6 months before onset, the model predicted ophthalmopathy.

The genes are TRBV24-1 and TRBJ2-5; no reliable D call. The sample was peripheral blood mononuclear cells (PBMCs), taken at new diagnosis, from a patient treated with antithyroid drugs. The receptor was isolated from a woman aged 25 to 39 with Graves disease. In DNA form, the CDR3 reads TGTGCCACCAGTGACTCAACAGTCCAAGAGACCCAGTACTTC. This encodes CATSDSTVQETQYF.